Listed below are T cell receptor beta chains from one sample, sequenced in a study of blood T cell repertoires in COVID-19. Profiled with immunoSEQ multiplex PCR; TCRdb holds only in-frame clones, not every one. The repertoire holds some 330,000 clones, about 89% seen once, with approximately 1.8% in the top ten. Sequenced sample: PBMCs or T cells enriched from blood (not recorded which). The receptor set was obtained from a middle-aged man in a cohort exposed to, infected with or recovered from COVID-19 (not recorded which). The CDR3 runs from the conserved cysteine through the conserved F or W. Fields, in order: clone size, CDR3 length, J gene, D gene, V gene, CDR3 protein, CDR3 DNA. D genes are given only for firm matches. Clone size is stated in some rows and not others, as once, few, many or a class when expanded.

abundance: -
len: 11
j_gene: TRBJ2-1
d_gene: -
v_gene: TRBV2
CDR3aa: CASSPYNEQFF
CDR3nt: TGTGCCAGCAGCCCGTACAATGAGCAGTTCTTC

abundance: -
len: 14
j_gene: TRBJ2-2
d_gene: -
v_gene: TRBV6-2/TRBV6-3
CDR3aa: CASSSEGEAGELFF
CDR3nt: TGTGCCAGCAGCTCCGAAGGGGAGGCCGGGGAGCTGTTTTTT

abundance: once
len: 14
j_gene: TRBJ1-1
d_gene: -
v_gene: TRBV18
CDR3aa: CASSPPSVNTEAFF
CDR3nt: TGTGCCAGCTCACCACCGAGTGTAAACACTGAAGCTTTCTTT

abundance: -
len: 13
j_gene: TRBJ2-7
d_gene: -
v_gene: TRBV6-1
CDR3aa: CASSEGGSYEQYF
CDR3nt: TGTGCCAGCAGTGAGGGCGGGTCCTACGAGCAGTACTTC

abundance: -
len: 17
j_gene: TRBJ2-3
d_gene: TRBD2
v_gene: TRBV19
CDR3aa: CASSSWGAGANTDTQYF
CDR3nt: TGTGCCAGTAGTTCATGGGGAGCGGGAGCGAACACAGATACGCAGTATTTT

abundance: -
len: 12
j_gene: TRBJ1-4
d_gene: -
v_gene: TRBV5-4
CDR3aa: CASSTNNEKLFF
CDR3nt: TGTGCCAGCAGCACTAATAATGAAAAACTGTTTTTT

abundance: -
len: 12
j_gene: TRBJ2-7
d_gene: -
v_gene: TRBV28
CDR3aa: CASSFGRYEQYF
CDR3nt: TGTGCCAGCAGTTTTGGGCGCTACGAGCAGTACTTC

abundance: -
len: 15
j_gene: TRBJ1-4
d_gene: TRBD1
v_gene: TRBV19
CDR3aa: CASTASGQGAWKLFF
CDR3nt: TGTGCCAGTACTGCATCGGGACAGGGGGCTTGGAAACTGTTTTTT

abundance: -
len: 14
j_gene: TRBJ1-5
d_gene: -
v_gene: TRBV6-5
CDR3aa: CASSPREGRQPQHF
CDR3nt: TGTGCCAGCAGTCCCCGGGAGGGTAGGCAGCCCCAGCATTTT

abundance: -
len: 15
j_gene: TRBJ1-3
d_gene: -
v_gene: TRBV19
CDR3aa: CASSDPTVYGNTIYF
CDR3nt: TGTGCCAGTAGTGACCCTACAGTGTATGGAAACACCATATATTTT

abundance: -
len: 18
j_gene: TRBJ2-2
d_gene: -
v_gene: TRBV4-2
CDR3aa: CASSQDPRGKFLPGELFF
CDR3nt: TGTGCCAGCAGCCAAGATCCTCGGGGGAAGTTCTTACCCGGGGAGCTGTTTTTT

abundance: -
len: 16
j_gene: TRBJ2-3
d_gene: TRBD1
v_gene: TRBV7-3
CDR3aa: CASSQMDRGSGDTQYF
CDR3nt: TGTGCCAGCAGCCAGATGGACAGGGGGTCCGGAGATACGCAGTATTTT

abundance: few
len: 16
j_gene: TRBJ2-1
d_gene: TRBD2
v_gene: TRBV6-5
CDR3aa: CASSYGGRAARHEQFF
CDR3nt: TGTGCCAGCAGTTACGGCGGGAGGGCGGCGCGTCATGAGCAGTTCTTC